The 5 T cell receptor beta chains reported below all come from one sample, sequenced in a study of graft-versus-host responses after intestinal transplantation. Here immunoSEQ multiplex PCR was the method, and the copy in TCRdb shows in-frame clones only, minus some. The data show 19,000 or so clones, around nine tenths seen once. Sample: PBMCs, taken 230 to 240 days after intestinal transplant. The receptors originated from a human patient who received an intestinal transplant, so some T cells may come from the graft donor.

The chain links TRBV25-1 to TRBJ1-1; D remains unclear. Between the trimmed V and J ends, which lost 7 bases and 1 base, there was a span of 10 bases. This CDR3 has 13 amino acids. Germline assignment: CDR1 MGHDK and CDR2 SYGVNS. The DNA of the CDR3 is TGTGCCAGCACGCAAGGCGGGAACACTGAAGCTTTCTTT. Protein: CASTQGGNTEAFF.

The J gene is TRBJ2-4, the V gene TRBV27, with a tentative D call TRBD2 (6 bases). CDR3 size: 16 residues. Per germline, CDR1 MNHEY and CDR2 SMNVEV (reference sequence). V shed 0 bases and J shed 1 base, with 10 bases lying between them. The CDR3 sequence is CASSLSSGLAKNIQYF. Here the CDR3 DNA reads TGTGCCAGCAGTTTATCCAGCGGGCTTGCCAAAAACATTCAGTACTTC.

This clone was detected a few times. The CDR3 DNA follows: TGTGCCAGCGGGGGGGCAGATACGCAGTATTTT. Protein: CASGGADTQYF. The chain has TRBV9 and TRBJ2-3; 7 bases align to TRBD2. Germline values: CDR1 SGDLS, CDR2 YYNGEE. CDR3 size: 11 residues. Trimming cost V 7 bases and J 4 bases; bases outside gene matches: 0.

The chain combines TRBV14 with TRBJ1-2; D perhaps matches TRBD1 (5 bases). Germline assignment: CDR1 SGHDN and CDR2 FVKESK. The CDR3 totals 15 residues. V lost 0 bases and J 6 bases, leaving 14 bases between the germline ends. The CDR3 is CASSQDLRTIDGYTF. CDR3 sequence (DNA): TGTGCCAGCAGCCAAGATCTTAGGACAATCGATGGCTACACCTTC. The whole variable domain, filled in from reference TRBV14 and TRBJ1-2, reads EAGVTQFPSHSVIEKGQTVTLRCDPISGHDNLYWYRRVMGKEIKFLLHFVKESKQDESGMPNNRFLAERTGGTYSTLKVQPAELEDSGVYFCASSQDLRTIDGYTFGSGTRLTVV.

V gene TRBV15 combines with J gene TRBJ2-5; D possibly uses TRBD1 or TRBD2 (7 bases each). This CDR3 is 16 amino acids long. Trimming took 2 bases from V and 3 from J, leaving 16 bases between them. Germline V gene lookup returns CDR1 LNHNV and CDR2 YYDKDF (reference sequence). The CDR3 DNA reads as TGTGCCACCAGCAGAACTCCGACAGGGAGGGAAGAGACCCAGTACTTC. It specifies CATSRTPTGREETQYF.